This TCR beta chain was sequenced during a study of T cell responses to AZD1222 COVID-19 vaccine. The study's findings and limits: Females made up more of the donors, who were largely white British, and clonal diversity may have come out too low. Regions 160-218 and 743-854 dominated among vaccine-associated CD4 TCRs spanning spike. Among AZD1222 vaccinees, only five or six were seropositive at baseline. Repertoires were sampled only after the peak T cell response.

Trimming at V came to 1 base and at J to 0 bases, leaving 8 bases not matched to a gene. The CDR3 has 17 residues. Germline CDR1 reads SQVTM; CDR2 reads ANQGSEA. Only one count was recorded for this clone. Its antigen remains unknown. The protocol was immunoSEQ multiplex PCR, while the TCRdb copy is restricted to in-frame clones and leaves out a portion. Among about 130,000 clones, around 94% were seen once, and the ten largest hold 6.6%. The J gene is TRBJ2-2, the V gene TRBV29-1, with TRBD2 matching 7 bases. Sample: peripheral blood, taken on day 0 of AZD1222 vaccination. The sequence was collected from an adult in good health. This CDR3 reads CSVEGSELATNTGELFF. The CDR3 nucleotides are TGCAGCGTTGAAGGTTCGGAACTAGCGACGAACACCGGGGAGCTGTTTTTT.